This passage covers 23 T cell receptor beta chains from one sample sequenced in a study of shared clonotypes between healthy human individuals. Profiling relied on immunoSEQ multiplex PCR, and the TCRdb table lists in-frame clones only, not all of them. Here the sample spans about 590,000 clones, around 95% being singletons. Naive CD8 populations comprised CD45RO-negative cells positively selected for CCR7, excluding terminally differentiated effector memory CD45RA+ cells. Sequencing was done on a sample of naive CD8+ T cells sorted from blood. The receptors were gathered from a woman in her twenties or thirties in good health.

Remarks on this clone: A junction boundary mismatches the germline segment, possibly from a read error. The genes are TRBV10-3 and TRBJ1-2; tentative D call: TRBD1 (6 bases). The CDR3 has 14 amino acids. Per germline, CDR1 ENHRY and CDR2 SYGVKD. The CDR3 nucleotides are TGTGCCAGCAGTAAAAACAGGGAAGGCTATGGCTACACCTTC. This encodes CASSKNREGYGYTF.

V usage is TRBV2 and J usage is TRBJ2-7; no reliable D call. CDR3 size: 13 residues. Germline values: CDR1 SNHLY, CDR2 FYNNEI. With 8 bases removed from V and 0 bases from J, the gap between germline ends came to 11 bases. CDR3 sequence reads: CASRTYDSYEQYF. Written as DNA, the CDR3 is TGTGCCAGCCGGACCTACGACTCCTACGAGCAGTACTTC.

The V call is TRBV7-3, the J call TRBJ1-2, with D maybe TRBD1 (6 bases). V lost 4 bases and J lost 7, with 22 bases in between. The CDR3 spans 16 residues. The germline gives CDR1 SGHTA, CDR2 FQGTGA. CDR3: CASSSGPRGGLGGYTF. DNA of the CDR3: TGTGCCAGCAGCTCGGGCCCTAGGGGGGGACTAGGTGGCTACACCTTC.

The genes are TRBV2 and TRBJ2-7, with TRBD2 identical over 9 bases. Per germline, CDR1 SNHLY and CDR2 FYNNEI. The CDR3 covers 15 residues. After removal of 4 bases from V and 4 bases from J, the junction contained 8 bases not matched to a gene. CDR3: CASSGVAGARYEQYF. The CDR3 nucleotides are TGTGCCAGCAGTGGTGTAGCGGGAGCTCGATACGAGCAGTACTTC.

The chain employs TRBV5-6 and TRBJ1-1; no firm D call. The germline V gene has CDR1 SGHDT and CDR2 YYEEEE. Trimming left V 2 bases short and J 5 bases short, with 13 bases between. The CDR3 consists of 14 residues. DNA of the CDR3: TGTGCCAGCAGCTTCGGACTTAGCCGTACTGAAGCTTTCTTT. It codes for CASSFGLSRTEAFF.

The rearrangement uses TRBV27 and TRBJ2-1; no definite D call. The CDR3 length is 15 residues. Germline CDR1 is MNHEY and CDR2 is SMNVEV (reference sequence). Trimming removed 4 bases from V and 7 bases from J, with 17 bases in between. The CDR3 loop reads CASSWGVGISNEQFF. CDR3 DNA: TGTGCCAGCAGTTGGGGTGTAGGGATAAGTAATGAGCAGTTCTTC.

The CDR3 bases are TGTGCCAGCAGCCATGGACAGGGAAATGAAAAACTGTTTTTT. Encoded protein: CASSHGQGNEKLFF. The V call is TRBV4-2, the J call TRBJ1-4; 8 bases map to TRBD1. With 3 bases clipped from V and 5 bases from J, the junction kept 2 bases outside the gene matches. Looked up from germline, CDR1 is LGHNA and CDR2 is YNFKEQ. The CDR3 contains 14 residues.

The chain uses TRBV27 and TRBJ1-1, with D unclear. V gave up 3 bases and J gave up 1 base, with 6 bases separating them. This CDR3 contains 13 residues. CDR1 MNHEY and CDR2 SMNVEV come from the germline V gene (reference sequence). The DNA for the CDR3 is TGTGCCAGCAGTTTGCTACGGAACACTGAAGCTTTCTTT. It codes for CASSLLRNTEAFF.

The chain combines TRBV27 with TRBJ1-5; D is uncertain. Germline V gene data show CDR1 as MNHEY and CDR2 as SMNVEV (reference sequence). With 5 bases removed from V and 7 bases from J, the gap between germline ends came to 12 bases. The CDR3 length is 13 residues. The CDR3 DNA reads as TGTGCCAGCAGTCCCTCCGCGAGACAGCCCCAGCATTTT. This codes for CASSPSARQPQHF.

This sequence joins TRBV27 and TRBJ2-6, with D tentatively TRBD1 (5 bases). This CDR3 spans 16 amino acids. The germline CDR1 and CDR2 sequences are MNHEY and SMNVEV (reference sequence). Trimming shortened V by 3 bases and J by 1 base, and 10 bases separated the two germline ends. The CDR3 coding sequence is TGTGCCAGCAGTTTGGGGCCAGGGTCTGGGGCCAACGTCCTGACTTTC. Amino acids: CASSLGPGSGANVLTF.

The V and J genes are TRBV27 and TRBJ2-7; 7 nucleotides align to TRBD1. CDR1 is MNHEY, CDR2 SMNVEV, per germline (reference sequence). V lost 2 bases, J lost 4 bases, and 5 bases stayed unmatched. CDR3 length: 14 residues. The CDR3 nucleotides read TGTGCCAGCAGTTTAAGGGGGCCCGGGTACGAGCAGTACTTC. Residues: CASSLRGPGYEQYF.

This clone was detected once. CDR3 sequence reads: CASSYQERTDTQYF. Written as DNA, the CDR3 is TGTGCCAGCAGTTATCAGGAGCGCACAGATACGCAGTATTTT. The genes are TRBV27 and TRBJ2-3; D not certain. V gave up 4 bases and J gave up 1 base, with 9 bases separating them. In germline, CDR1 is MNHEY, CDR2 SMNVEV (reference sequence). This CDR3 region has 14 residues.

The rearrangement uses TRBV28 and TRBJ1-3, with D perhaps TRBD1 (6 bases). The CDR3 is 14 residues long. The V end was cut by 8 bases, the J end by 2 bases, with 13 bases between. Germline CDR1 and CDR2: MDHEN and SYDVKM. Here the CDR3 DNA reads TGTGCCAGCGAGCAGGGGATAGCTGGAAACACCATATATTTT. Translated, it gives CASEQGIAGNTIYF.

This clone came up once. This chain joins TRBV7-9 and TRBJ2-1; weak D call: TRBD1 (6 bases). The ends were cut back, 5 bases at V and 5 bases at J, with 22 bases in the middle. This CDR3 contains 17 residues. Germline loops: CDR1 SEHNR, CDR2 FQNEAQ (reference sequence). The CDR3 here is CASSPPYVQPGDNEQFF. The CDR3 DNA is TGTGCCAGCAGCCCCCCCTACGTCCAGCCAGGGGACAATGAGCAGTTCTTC. The entire variable domain, with the rest obtained from reference TRBV7-9 and TRBJ2-1, is as follows: DTGVSQNPRHKITKRGQNVTFRCDPISEHNRLYWYRQTLGQGPEFLTYFQNEAQLEKSRLLSDRFSAERPKGSFSTLEIQRTEQGDSAMYLCASSPPYVQPGDNEQFFGPGTRLTVL.

This chain uses TRBV4-1 with TRBJ1-1; 9 bases agree with TRBD1. CDR1 is MGHRA and CDR2 is YSYEKL in the germline V gene. The CDR3 has 14 residues. The trim removed 5 bases at V and 8 bases at J, leaving 9 bases unmatched. The DNA for the CDR3 is TGCGCCAGCAGCTTCCGGGACAGGGCGGTCGAAGCTTTCTTT. Amino acids: CASSFRDRAVEAFF.

The CDR3 is CASSGPIAEQYF. The CDR3 DNA sequence: TGTGCCAGCAGTGGGCCAATCGCCGAGCAGTACTTC. The chain couples TRBV5-6 to TRBJ2-7; D is ambiguous. Germline V CDR1 and CDR2: SGHDT, YYEEEE. The CDR3 loop spans 12 amino acids. V gave up 5 bases and J gave up 6 bases, with 12 bases separating them.

The rearrangement links TRBV5-6 to TRBJ2-1, with no clear D. V gave up 3 bases and J gave up 3 bases, with 4 bases separating them. CDR1 is SGHDT and CDR2 is YYEEEE in the germline V gene. This CDR3 comprises 12 residues. CDR3 residues: CASSWGYNEQFF. The CDR3 bases are TGTGCCAGCAGCTGGGGCTACAATGAGCAGTTCTTC.

The chain combines TRBV7-9 with TRBJ1-1; unclear D gene. Germline CDR1 reads SEHNR; CDR2 reads FQNEAQ (reference sequence). The CDR3 is 15 amino acids. Trimming took 2 bases from V and 3 from J, leaving 13 bases between them. CDR3 DNA sequence: TGTGCCAGCAGCTTAAACCGGGCCGCGGACACTGAAGCTTTCTTT. This sequence encodes CASSLNRAADTEAFF.

The V call is TRBV5-6, the J call TRBJ2-1, with 7 bases fitting TRBD1. The junction had 7 bases not matched to a gene; V was cut back by 3 bases and J by 4 bases. The germline V gene has CDR1 SGHDT and CDR2 YYEEEE. CDR3 size: 15 residues. The CDR3 nucleotides are TGTGCCAGCAGCTACCGGGACAGCGCGTACAATGAGCAGTTCTTC. Its protein is CASSYRDSAYNEQFF.

This chain links TRBV27 with TRBJ2-7, with TRBD2 matching 9 bases. Germline CDR1 MNHEY, CDR2 SMNVEV (reference sequence). CDR3 length equals 15 residues. The V gene end was trimmed by 2 bases and the J gene end by 3 bases; junction bases not matched to a gene: 5. The DNA of the CDR3 is TGTGCCAGCAGTTTAATAGCGGGAGTTGGCTACGAGCAGTACTTC. Translating gives CASSLIAGVGYEQYF.

This chain joins TRBV29-1 and TRBJ2-7; 9 bases fit TRBD1. CDR3 size: 14 residues. From germline, CDR1 is SQVTM and CDR2 ANQGSEA. V dropped 3 bases and J dropped 5; count of bases not matched to a gene: 8. CDR3 in DNA: TGCAGCGTTGAGGATCCCGGACAGGGGCACGAGCAGTACTTC. Amino acids: CSVEDPGQGHEQYF.

The chain uses TRBV5-4 and TRBJ1-3; D uncertain. Germline V CDR1 and CDR2: SGHNT, YYREEE (reference sequence). The CDR3 loop spans 15 amino acids. V was shortened by 0 bases and J by 2 bases, with 9 bases between the two germline ends. This CDR3 reads CASSLGVEAGNTIYF. The CDR3 region has the DNA TGTGCCAGCAGCTTGGGGGTAGAGGCTGGAAACACCATATATTTT.

The chain has TRBV27 and TRBJ2-3, with 10 bases identical to TRBD2. Trimming removed 0 bases from V and 4 bases from J; junction bases left unmatched: 4. Germline V gives CDR1 MNHEY, CDR2 SMNVEV (reference sequence). This CDR3 is 16 amino acids long. The CDR3 nucleotides are TGTGCCAGCAGTTTATCACTAGCGGGAACATCAGATACGCAGTATTTT. This gives the protein CASSLSLAGTSDTQYF.